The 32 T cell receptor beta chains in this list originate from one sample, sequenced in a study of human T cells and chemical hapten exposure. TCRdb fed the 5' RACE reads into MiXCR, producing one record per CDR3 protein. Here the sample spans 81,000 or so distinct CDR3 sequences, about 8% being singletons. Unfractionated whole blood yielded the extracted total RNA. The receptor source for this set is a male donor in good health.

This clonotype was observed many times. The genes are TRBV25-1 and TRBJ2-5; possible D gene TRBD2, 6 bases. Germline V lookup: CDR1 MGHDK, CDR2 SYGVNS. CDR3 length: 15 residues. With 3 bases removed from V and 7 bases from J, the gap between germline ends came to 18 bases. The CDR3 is CASSDPRDSSRTQYF. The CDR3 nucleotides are TGTGCCAGCAGTGACCCCCGGGACTCCTCAAGGACCCAGTACTTC.

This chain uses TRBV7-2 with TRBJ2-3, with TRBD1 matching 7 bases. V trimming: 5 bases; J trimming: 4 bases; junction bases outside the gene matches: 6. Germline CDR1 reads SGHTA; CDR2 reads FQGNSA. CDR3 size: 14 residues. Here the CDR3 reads CASSRLRGPDTQYF. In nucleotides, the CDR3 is TGTGCCAGCAGCCGATTGAGGGGGCCAGATACGCAGTATTTT.

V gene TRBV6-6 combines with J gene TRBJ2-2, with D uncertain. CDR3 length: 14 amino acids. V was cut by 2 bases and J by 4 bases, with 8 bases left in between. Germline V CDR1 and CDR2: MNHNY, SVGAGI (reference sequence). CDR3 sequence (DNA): TGTGCCAGCAGTTACGTAGAGGTCACCGGGGAGCTGTTTTTT. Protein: CASSYVEVTGELFF.

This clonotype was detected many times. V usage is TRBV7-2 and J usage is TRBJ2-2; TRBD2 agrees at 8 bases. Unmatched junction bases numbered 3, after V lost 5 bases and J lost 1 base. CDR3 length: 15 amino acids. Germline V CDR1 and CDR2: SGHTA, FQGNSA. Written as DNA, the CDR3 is TGTGCCAGCAGCCTACTAGCGGTGAACACCGGGGAGCTGTTTTTT. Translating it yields CASSLLAVNTGELFF.

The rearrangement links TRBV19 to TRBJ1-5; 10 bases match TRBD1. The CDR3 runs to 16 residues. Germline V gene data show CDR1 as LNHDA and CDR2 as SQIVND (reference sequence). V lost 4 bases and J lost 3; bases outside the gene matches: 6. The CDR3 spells CASSNPDRGYNQPQHF. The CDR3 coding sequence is TGTGCCAGTAGTAACCCGGACAGGGGGTACAATCAGCCCCAGCATTTT.

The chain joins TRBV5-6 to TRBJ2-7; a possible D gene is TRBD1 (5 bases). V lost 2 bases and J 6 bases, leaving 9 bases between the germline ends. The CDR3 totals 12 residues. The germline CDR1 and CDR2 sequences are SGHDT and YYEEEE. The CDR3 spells CASSFARVEQYF. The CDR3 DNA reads TGTGCCAGCAGCTTTGCCAGGGTCGAGCAGTACTTC.

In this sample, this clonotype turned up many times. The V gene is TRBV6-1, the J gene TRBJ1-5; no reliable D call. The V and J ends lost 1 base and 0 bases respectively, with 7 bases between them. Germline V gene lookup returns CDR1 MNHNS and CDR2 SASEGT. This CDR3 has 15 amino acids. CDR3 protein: CASSEVNGSNQPQHF. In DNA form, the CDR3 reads TGTGCCAGCAGTGAAGTAAACGGTAGCAATCAGCCCCAGCATTTT.

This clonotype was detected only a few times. In DNA, the CDR3 is TGTGCCAGCAGTACTTCTCTGGCGGGAGGTAGTGAGCAGTTCTTC. This gives the protein CASSTSLAGGSEQFF. V gene TRBV7-2 combines with J gene TRBJ2-1; 8 nucleotides match TRBD2. CDR3 length equals 15 residues. Per germline, CDR1 SGHTA and CDR2 FQGNSA. J lost 9 bases, V lost 6 bases, and 13 bases had no gene match. Filled out from reference TRBV7-2 and TRBJ2-1, the complete variable domain reads GAGVSQSPSNKVTEKGKDVELRCDPISGHTALYWYRQSLGQGLEFLIYFQGNSAPDKSGLPSDRFSAERTGGSVSTLTIQRTQQEDSAVYLCASSTSLAGGSEQFFGPGTRLTVL.

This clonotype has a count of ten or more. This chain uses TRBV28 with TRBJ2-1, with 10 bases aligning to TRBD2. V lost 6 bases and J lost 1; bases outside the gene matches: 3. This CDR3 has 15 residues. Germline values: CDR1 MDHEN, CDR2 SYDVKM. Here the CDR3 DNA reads TGTGCCAGCAGGCTAGCGGGAGTGTCCTACAATGAGCAGTTCTTC. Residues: CASRLAGVSYNEQFF.

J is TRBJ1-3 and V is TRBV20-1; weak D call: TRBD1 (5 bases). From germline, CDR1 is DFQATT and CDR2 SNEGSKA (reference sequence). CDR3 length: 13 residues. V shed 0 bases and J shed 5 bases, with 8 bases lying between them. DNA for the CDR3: TGCAGTGCTAGAGATAAGGGGCGAAACACCATATATTTT. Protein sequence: CSARDKGRNTIYF.

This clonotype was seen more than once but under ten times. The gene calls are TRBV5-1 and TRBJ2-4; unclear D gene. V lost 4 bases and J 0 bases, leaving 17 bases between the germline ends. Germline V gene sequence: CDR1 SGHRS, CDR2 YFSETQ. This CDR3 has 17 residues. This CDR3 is CASSHRRFLKAKNIQYF. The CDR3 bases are TGCGCCAGCAGCCACCGGCGGTTCTTAAAAGCCAAAAACATTCAGTACTTC.

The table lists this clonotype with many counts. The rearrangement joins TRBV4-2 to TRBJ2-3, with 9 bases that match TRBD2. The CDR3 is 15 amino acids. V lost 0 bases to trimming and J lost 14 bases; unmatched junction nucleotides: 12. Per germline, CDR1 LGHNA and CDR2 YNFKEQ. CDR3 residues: CASSQDPTAAGGWYF. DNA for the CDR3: TGTGCCAGCAGCCAAGACCCGACTGCAGCGGGGGGATGGTATTTT.

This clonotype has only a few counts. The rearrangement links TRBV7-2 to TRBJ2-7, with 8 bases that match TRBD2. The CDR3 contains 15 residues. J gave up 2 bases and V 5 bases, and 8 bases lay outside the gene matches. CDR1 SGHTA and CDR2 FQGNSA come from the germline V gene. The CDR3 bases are TGTGCCAGCAGCACCACCCAGGGACTAGCCTACGAGCAGTACTTC. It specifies CASSTTQGLAYEQYF.

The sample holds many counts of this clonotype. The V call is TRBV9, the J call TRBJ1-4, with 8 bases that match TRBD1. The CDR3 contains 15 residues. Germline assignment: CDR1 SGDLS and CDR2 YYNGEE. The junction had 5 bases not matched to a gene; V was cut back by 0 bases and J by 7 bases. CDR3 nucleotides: TGTGCCAGCAGCGTAGGAGACAGGGGTACTGAAAAACTGTTTTTT. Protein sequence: CASSVGDRGTEKLFF.

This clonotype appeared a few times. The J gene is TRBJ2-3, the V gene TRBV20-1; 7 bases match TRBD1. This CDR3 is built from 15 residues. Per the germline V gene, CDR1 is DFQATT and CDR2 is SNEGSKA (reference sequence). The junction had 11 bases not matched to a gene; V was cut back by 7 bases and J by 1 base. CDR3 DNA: TGCAGTGGGGGAGACAGGGTGCGGGGCACAGATACGCAGTATTTT. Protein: CSGGDRVRGTDTQYF.

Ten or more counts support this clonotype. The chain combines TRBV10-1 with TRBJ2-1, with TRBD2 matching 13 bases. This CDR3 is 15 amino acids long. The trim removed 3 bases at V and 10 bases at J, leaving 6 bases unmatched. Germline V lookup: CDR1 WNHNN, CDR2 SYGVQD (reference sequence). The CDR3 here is CASSDKTSGRIEQFF. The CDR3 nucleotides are TGCGCCAGCAGTGATAAGACTAGCGGGAGGATCGAGCAGTTCTTC.

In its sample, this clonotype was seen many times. This chain's CDR3 is CAISESGSLPSNEQFF. The CDR3 region has the DNA TGTGCCATCAGTGAGTCCGGCTCCCTCCCCTCCAATGAGCAGTTCTTC. The chain recombines TRBV10-3 with TRBJ2-1, with D unclear. Trimming removed 0 bases at V and 6 bases at J, with 15 bases between. Germline V lookup: CDR1 ENHRY, CDR2 SYGVKD. The CDR3 runs 16 residues.

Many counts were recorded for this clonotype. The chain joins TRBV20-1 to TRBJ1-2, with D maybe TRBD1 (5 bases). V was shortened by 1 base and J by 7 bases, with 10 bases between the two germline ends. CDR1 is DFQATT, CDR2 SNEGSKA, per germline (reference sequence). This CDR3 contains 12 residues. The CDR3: CSARVGDGGYTF. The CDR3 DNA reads TGCAGTGCTAGAGTTGGGGACGGTGGCTACACCTTC.

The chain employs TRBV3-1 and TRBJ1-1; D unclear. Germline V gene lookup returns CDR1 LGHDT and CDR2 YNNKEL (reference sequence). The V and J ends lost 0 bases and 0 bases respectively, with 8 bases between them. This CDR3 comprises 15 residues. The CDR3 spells CASSQDPTLNTEAFF. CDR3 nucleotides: TGTGCCAGCAGCCAAGACCCGACACTGAACACTGAAGCTTTCTTT.

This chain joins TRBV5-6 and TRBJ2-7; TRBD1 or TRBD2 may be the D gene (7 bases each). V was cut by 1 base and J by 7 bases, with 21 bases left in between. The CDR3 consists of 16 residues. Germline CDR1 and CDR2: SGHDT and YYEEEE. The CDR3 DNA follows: TGTGCCAGCAGCTTGAGAGTCGGGCAGGGGGAGGGGGAGCAGTACTTC. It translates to CASSLRVGQGEGEQYF.

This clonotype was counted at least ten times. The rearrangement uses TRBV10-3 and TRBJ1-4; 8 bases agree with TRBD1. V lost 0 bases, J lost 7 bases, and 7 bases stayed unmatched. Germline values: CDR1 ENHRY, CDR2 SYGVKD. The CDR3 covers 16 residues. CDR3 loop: CAISESIRDRSEKLFF. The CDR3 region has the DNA TGTGCCATCAGTGAGTCGATCAGGGACAGGAGTGAAAAACTGTTTTTT.

CDR3 loop: CASSLAPGTSPDTQYF. The CDR3 nucleotides read TGTGCCAGCAGCTTAGCCCCTGGGACTAGCCCCGATACGCAGTATTTT. The genes are TRBV7-9 and TRBJ2-3, with 9 bases aligning to TRBD2. With 0 bases clipped from V and 6 bases from J, the junction kept 7 bases outside the gene matches. CDR3 length: 16 amino acids. Germline V lookup: CDR1 SEHNR, CDR2 FQNEAQ (reference sequence).

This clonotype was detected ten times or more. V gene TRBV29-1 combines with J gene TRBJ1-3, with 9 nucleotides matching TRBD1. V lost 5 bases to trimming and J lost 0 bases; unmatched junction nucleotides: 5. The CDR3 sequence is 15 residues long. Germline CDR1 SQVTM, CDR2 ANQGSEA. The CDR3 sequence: CSVRTGAHSGNTIYF. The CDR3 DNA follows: TGCAGCGTTCGGACAGGGGCTCACTCTGGAAACACCATATATTTT.

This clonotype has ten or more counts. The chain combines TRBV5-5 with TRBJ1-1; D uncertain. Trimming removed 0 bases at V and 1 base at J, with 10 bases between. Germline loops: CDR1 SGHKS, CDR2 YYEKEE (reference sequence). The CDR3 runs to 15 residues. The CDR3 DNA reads TGTGCCAGCAGCTTGGGTCGGGCAGAGAACACTGAAGCTTTCTTT. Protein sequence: CASSLGRAENTEAFF.

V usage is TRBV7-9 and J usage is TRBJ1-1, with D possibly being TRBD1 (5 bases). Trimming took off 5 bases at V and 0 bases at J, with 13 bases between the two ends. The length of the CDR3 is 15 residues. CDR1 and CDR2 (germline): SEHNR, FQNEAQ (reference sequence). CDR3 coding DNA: TGTGCCAGCAGCCCCCCGACAGACATGAACACTGAAGCTTTCTTT. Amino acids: CASSPPTDMNTEAFF.

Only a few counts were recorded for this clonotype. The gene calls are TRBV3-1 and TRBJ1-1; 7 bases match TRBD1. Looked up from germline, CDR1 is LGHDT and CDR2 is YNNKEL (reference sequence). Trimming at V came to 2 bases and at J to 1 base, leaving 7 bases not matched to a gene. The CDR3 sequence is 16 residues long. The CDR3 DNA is TGTGCCAGCAGCCAAAGGACAGGTACAAAGAACACTGAAGCTTTCTTT. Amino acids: CASSQRTGTKNTEAFF.

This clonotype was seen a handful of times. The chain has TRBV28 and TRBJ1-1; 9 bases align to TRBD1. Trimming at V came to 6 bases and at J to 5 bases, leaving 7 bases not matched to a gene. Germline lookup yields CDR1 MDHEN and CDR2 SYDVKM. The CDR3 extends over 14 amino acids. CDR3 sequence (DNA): TGTGCCAGCAGATCACAGGGGGCCCAAACTGAAGCTTTCTTT. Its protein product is CASRSQGAQTEAFF.

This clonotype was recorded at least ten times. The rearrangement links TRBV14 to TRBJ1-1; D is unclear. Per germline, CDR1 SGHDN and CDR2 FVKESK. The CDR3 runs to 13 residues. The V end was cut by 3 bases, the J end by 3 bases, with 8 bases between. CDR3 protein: CASSQYQYTEAFF. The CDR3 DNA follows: TGTGCCAGCAGCCAGTATCAGTACACTGAAGCTTTCTTT.

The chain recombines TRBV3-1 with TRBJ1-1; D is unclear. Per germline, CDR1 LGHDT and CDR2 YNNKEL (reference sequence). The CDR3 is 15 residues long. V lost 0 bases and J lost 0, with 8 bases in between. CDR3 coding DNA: TGTGCCAGCAGCCAAGATGGAGGAATGAACACTGAAGCTTTCTTT. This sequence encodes CASSQDGGMNTEAFF.

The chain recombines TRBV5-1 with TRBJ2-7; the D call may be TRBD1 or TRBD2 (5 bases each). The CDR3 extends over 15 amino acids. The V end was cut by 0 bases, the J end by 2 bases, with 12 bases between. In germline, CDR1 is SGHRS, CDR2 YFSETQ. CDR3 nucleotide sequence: TGCGCCAGCAGCTTGGATGAGGGGCGTACCTACGAGCAGTACTTC. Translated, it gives CASSLDEGRTYEQYF.

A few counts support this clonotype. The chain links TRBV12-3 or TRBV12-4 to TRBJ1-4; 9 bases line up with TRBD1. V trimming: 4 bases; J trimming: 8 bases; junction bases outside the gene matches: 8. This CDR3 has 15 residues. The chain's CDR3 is CASSSTTGGGEKLFF. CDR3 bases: TGTGCCAGCAGTTCAACTACAGGGGGCGGAGAAAAACTGTTTTTT.

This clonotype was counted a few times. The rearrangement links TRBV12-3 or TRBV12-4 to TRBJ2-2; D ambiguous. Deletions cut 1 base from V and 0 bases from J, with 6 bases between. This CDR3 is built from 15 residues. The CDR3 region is CASSLGQANTGELFF. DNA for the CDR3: TGTGCCAGCAGTTTAGGGCAGGCGAACACCGGGGAGCTGTTTTTT.